This T cell receptor (beta chain) was sequenced during a study of cytomegalovirus exposure and HLA in healthy donors. As for the study in general: The use of the same platform for the 120 validation repertoires and the 550 to 850 first-cohort repertoires was reported by a later analysis. Points from the study as a whole: The classifier, whose performance was assessed in both the original and validation cohorts, reportedly diagnosed cytomegalovirus status with high specificity and sensitivity. Cytomegalovirus association was listed for 150 to 200 TCR beta chains.

In regard to this clone: No antigen is known for it.

Libraries were prepared by immunoSEQ multiplex PCR; TCRdb keeps only in-frame clonotypes and omits some of them. The repertoire includes about 360,000 clones, 70% to 90% of them detected once, and under 0.9% sits in the top ten. The CDR3 has 13 residues. Trimming took 2 bases from V and 0 from J, leaving 7 bases between them. The germline V gene has CDR1 GTSNPN and CDR2 SVGIG (reference sequence). This chain connects TRBV30 to TRBJ1-1; no definite D call. This TCR derives from a woman between 18 and 29 years old in good health and CMV-seronegative. The sample comprised PBMCs. This CDR3 reads CAWSTALNTEAFF. As DNA, the CDR3 is TGTGCCTGGAGTACAGCCCTGAACACTGAAGCTTTCTTT.